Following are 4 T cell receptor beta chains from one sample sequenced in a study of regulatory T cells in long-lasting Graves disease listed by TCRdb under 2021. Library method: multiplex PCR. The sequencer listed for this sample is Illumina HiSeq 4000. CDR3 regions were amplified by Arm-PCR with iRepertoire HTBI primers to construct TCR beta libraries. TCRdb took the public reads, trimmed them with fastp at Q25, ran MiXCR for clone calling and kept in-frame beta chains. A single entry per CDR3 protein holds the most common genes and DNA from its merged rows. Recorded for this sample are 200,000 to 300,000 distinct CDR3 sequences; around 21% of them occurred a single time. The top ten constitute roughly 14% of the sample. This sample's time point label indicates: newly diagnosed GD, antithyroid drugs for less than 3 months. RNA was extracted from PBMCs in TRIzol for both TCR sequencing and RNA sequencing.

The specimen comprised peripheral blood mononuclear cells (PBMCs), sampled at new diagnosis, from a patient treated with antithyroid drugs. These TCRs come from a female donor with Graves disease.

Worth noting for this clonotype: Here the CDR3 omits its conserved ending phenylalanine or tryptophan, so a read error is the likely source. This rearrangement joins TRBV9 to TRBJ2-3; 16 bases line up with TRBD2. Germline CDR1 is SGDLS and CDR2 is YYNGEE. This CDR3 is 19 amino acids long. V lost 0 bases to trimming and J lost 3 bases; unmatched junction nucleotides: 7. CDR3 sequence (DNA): TGTGCCAGCAGCGTAGAGGGACTAGCGGGAGGGCCGATGACAGATACGCAGTATTCT. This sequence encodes CASSVEGLAGGPMTDTQYS.

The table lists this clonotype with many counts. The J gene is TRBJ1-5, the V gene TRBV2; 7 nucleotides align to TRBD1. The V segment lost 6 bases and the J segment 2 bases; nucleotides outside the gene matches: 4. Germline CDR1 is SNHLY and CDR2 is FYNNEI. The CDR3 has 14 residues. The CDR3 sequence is CASSADRGNQPQHF. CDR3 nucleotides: TGTGCCAGCAGCGCCGACAGGGGCAATCAGCCCCAGCATTTT.

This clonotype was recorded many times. CDR3 amino acids: CASRGGGGLGNTEAFF. The CDR3 DNA follows: TGTGCCAGCAGGGGCGGGGGGGGATTGGGGAACACTGAAGCTTTCTTT. The chain links TRBV27 to TRBJ1-1; TRBD1 might be the D (5 bases). V shed 6 bases and J shed 1 base, with 18 bases lying between them. The CDR3 is made up of 16 amino acids. Germline-derived CDR1 and CDR2 are MNHEY and SMNVEV (reference sequence).

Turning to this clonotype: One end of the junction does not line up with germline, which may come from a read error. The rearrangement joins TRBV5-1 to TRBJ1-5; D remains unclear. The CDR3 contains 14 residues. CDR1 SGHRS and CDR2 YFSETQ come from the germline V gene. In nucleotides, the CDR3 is TGCGCCAGCAGCTTGGTAGGCGGAAATCAGCCCCGGCATTTT. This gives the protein CASSLVGGNQPRHF.